This T cell receptor beta chain came from a study of tumor-infiltrating T cells and Merkel cell polyomavirus (dated by TCRdb to about 2017). Background on the whole study: In Merkel cell carcinoma patients, the study examined CD8+ T cells specific for the Merkel cell polyomavirus KLL epitope. In about 15 samples, KLL-tetramer-sorted cells taken from blood or tumor-infiltrating lymphocytes underwent TRB sequencing, as did 11 to 12 matched whole-tumor samples. Most whole-tumor samples were obtained as 25-micron curls cut from formalin-fixed, paraffin-embedded tissue blocks. Patients presented at varying disease stages and were followed for a median of roughly 2.5 years, with a range of 1. The therapies patients received were varied and non-standardized, including chemotherapy, radiation and immunotherapies. In the whole study, one tumor sample was a frozen nodal tumor digest, and another tumor sample was a flash-frozen core biopsy of a metastasis. Overall results and qualifications from the work: One limitation of the study is the small sample size (n of about eleven patients). Significantly improved MCC-specific survival was associated with a higher intratumoral fraction of KLL-specific T cells (roughly 1.8-18% versus about 0-0.15%). KLL-specific TRB repertoires were found to be diverse and largely private, with only one public clonotype, shared by two patients, identified among several hundred unique sequences. Because the study covered only a single viral epitope, T cells targeting other Merkel cell polyomavirus epitopes were not captured. More unique KLL-specific clonotypes in tumors (roughly 5-120 vs 0-3) was associated with a significant MCC-specific survival advantage (P = 0.0051).

Trimming takes 5 bases off V and 0 bases off J; junction bases not matched to a gene: 9. Taken from cysteine to phenylalanine, the CDR3 has 16 residues. Left in the record is the CDR3 DNA by itself, 48 bases read in frame from the first base. CDR1 and CDR2 are read off the germline V gene as SGHTA and FQGNSA. Of note for this clone: Its specific antigen is unknown. Per-nucleotide qualities are absent, and no much larger clonotype sits a single base away.

The library was prepared using the immunoSEQ multiplex PCR assay. Genomic DNA extraction, TRB sequencing and normalization were carried out by Adaptive Biotechnologies (Seattle, WA). As for the authors' bioinformatics: Clonality was computed as one minus Shannon entropy of productive TRB sequences normalized by log2 of unique productive sequences. To identify KLL-specific clonotypes in tumors, TCRbeta CDR3 amino acid sequences were matched against the sequences from the tetramer-sorted sample of each patient. The immuneACCESS repertoire file appears here via TCRdb, limited to in-frame rearrangements. These files lack a portion of the clones; in checked studies, under half of the deficit traces to unresolved V genes, and the cause of the others is not known. V and J calls and clone size are as listed in that table; D and trimming were resolved from the DNA. This sample holds under 30,000 clones; about 90% were observed only once. Roughly 2.7% of the sample rests with the top ten.

All patients' tumors stained robustly positive for Merkel cell polyomavirus Large T antigen by immunohistochemistry. More than 10 Merkel cell carcinoma patients with robust KLL-tetramer+ populations, above 0.04% of CD8+ T cells, in blood and/or cultured TIL were included. All patients were Caucasian, with a median age of approximately 65 years and a range of roughly 45 to 80 years. Lymph node tumors were analyzed for patients with unknown primaries who presented with nodal disease, or when insufficient primary tissue was available. This receptor was obtained from a man aged 50 to 59 with Merkel cell carcinoma. This chain joins TRBV7-2 to TRBJ2-5; TRBD1 matches 7 bases in the middle. The sample taken for sequencing was lymph node tissue. At the DNA level, the sequence is TGTGCCAGCAGCCGAATATCCGGGACAGACCAAGAGACCCAGTACTTC. It encodes CASSRISGTDQETQYF.